The rows below give T cell receptor beta chains drawn from one sample of a study of T cell repertoires in cytomegalovirus infection. What these receptors recognize is not known. TCRdb redid the calling of the reads with MiXCR, one entry per CDR3 protein. The table has roughly 920,000 distinct CDR3 sequences, around 32% seen once. The sample was cultured CD8+ T cells from PBMCs, taken from culture after CMV antigen stimulation. The source is a human donor in good health (CMV status not recorded). Some clones in this sample may be carry-over from other donors' samples. CDR3s include the opening cysteine and the closing phenylalanine or tryptophan. The D gene is left open where the match is weak. Not all rows give a size; the values are once, few, many and, for expanded clones, a class.

TRBV12-3/TRBV12-4	.	TRBJ2-5	.	TGTGCCAGCAGTTTAGGGGAAATGTTGCGAAGGGCACACGAGACCCAGTACTTC	CASSLGEMLRRAHETQYF
TRBV12-5	.	TRBJ2-5	.	TGTGCTAGTGGTTTGGGGTTCGGAGAGACCCAGTACTTC	CASGLGFGETQYF
TRBV25-1	TRBD1	TRBJ2-2	.	TGTGTCAGCAGCCCCCCGACAGGGGGCTCCGGGGAGCTGTTTTTT	CVSSPPTGGSGELFF
TRBV7-9	TRBD1	TRBJ1-5	many	TGTGCCAGCAGCCCGCCGGGACAGGGACGGAATCAGCCCCAGCATTTT	CASSPPGQGRNQPQHF
TRBV19	TRBD1	TRBJ1-1	.	TGTGCCAGTAGTATCCCCCCGACAGGGGTGAACACTGAAGCTTTCTTT	CASSIPPTGVNTEAFF
TRBV27	TRBD2	TRBJ2-1	.	TGTGCCAGCAGTCCCGGGACTAGCTTGGGTGAGCAGTTCTTC	CASSPGTSLGEQFF
TRBV6-5	.	TRBJ2-1	many	TGTGCCAGCAGTTACCGCAGGGGATCGTACAATGAGCAGTTCTTC	CASSYRRGSYNEQFF
TRBV6-6	.	TRBJ2-1	few	TGTGCCAGCAGTTACTCAGGCCAGCTGAGCTCCTACAATGAGCAGTTCTTC	CASSYSGQLSSYNEQFF
TRBV27	.	TRBJ1-6	.	TGTGCCAGCAGTGCAAGGGGGACCCCTAATTCACCCCTCCACTTT	CASSARGTPNSPLHF
TRBV27	TRBD1	TRBJ2-5	.	TGTGCCAGCAGCACCCGACAGGGTGAGACCCAGTACTTC	CASSTRQGETQYF
TRBV7-9	.	TRBJ1-1	.	TGTGCCGGCGGGGACTCGGGCACTGAAGCTTTCTTT	CAGGDSGTEAFF
TRBV6-2/TRBV6-3	TRBD2	TRBJ2-5	.	TGTGCCAGCACCTGGACTAGTGGGGAGACCCAGTACTTC	CASTWTSGETQYF
TRBV4-2	.	TRBJ2-6	.	TGTGCCAGCAGCCAAGATGGAGGGGCTGGGGCCAACGTCCTGACTTTC	CASSQDGGAGANVLTF
TRBV5-6	.	TRBJ2-7	.	TGTGCCAGCAGTCGGGCGGCCGTCGAGCAGTACTTC	CASSRAAVEQYF
TRBV13	.	TRBJ1-5	.	TGTGCCAGCAGCCAAAGGGGACATTCGGATGTGGATCAGCCCCAGCATTTT	CASSQRGHSDVDQPQHF
TRBV15	.	TRBJ2-3	.	TGTGCCACCAGCAGAGATCGAGCGACCACAGATACGCAGTATTTT	CATSRDRATTDTQYF
TRBV11-2	TRBD1	TRBJ1-2	.	TGTGCCAGCAGCTCCCGACAGGGAGGTGGCTACACCTTC	CASSSRQGGGYTF
TRBV27	.	TRBJ2-1	.	TGTGCCAGCGGTTTAGGGGGGGACTACAATGAGCAGTTCTTC	CASGLGGDYNEQFF
TRBV5-4	.	TRBJ1-4	few	TGTGCCAGCAGCTCGCCCGGGGAGTGGGGAGGTGAAAAACTGTTTTTT	CASSSPGEWGGEKLFF
TRBV7-8	TRBD2	TRBJ2-3	.	TGTGCCAGCAGCTTACCCCTGGGGGGGTTGGATACGCAGTATTTT	CASSLPLGGLDTQYF
TRBV12-3/TRBV12-4	.	TRBJ2-7	many	TGTGCCAGCAGCTCGACCAAAGAGACGGGAGCCTACGAGCAGTACTTC	CASSSTKETGAYEQYF
TRBV7-6	.	TRBJ2-1	few	TGTGCCAGCAGCTCTATAGGGGGGGCCGGCTACAATGAGCAGTTCTTC	CASSSIGGAGYNEQFF
TRBV7-2	.	TRBJ2-3	.	TGTGCCGGCAGCTTAGAGGGACTCAAAGATACGCAGTATTTT	CAGSLEGLKDTQYF
TRBV12-3/TRBV12-4	.	TRBJ2-2	many	TGTGCCAGCAGTTTGGACAGACGAACCGGGGAGCTGTTTTTT	CASSLDRRTGELFF
TRBV12-3/TRBV12-4	.	TRBJ2-1	.	TGTGCCAGCACAGCCCAGGGCGAGCAGTTCTTC	CASTAQGEQFF
TRBV19	.	TRBJ1-5	few	TGTGCCAGTAGTACCCATAGGTTCAACCAGCCCCAGCATTTT	CASSTHRFNQPQHF
TRBV6-5	.	TRBJ1-1	few	TGTGCCAGCAGTGCGACACAGATGAACACTGAAGCTTTCTTT	CASSATQMNTEAFF
TRBV6-1	TRBD1	TRBJ2-6	many	TGTGCCAGCAGGGCAGGGGGCGCTGGGGCCAACGTCCTGACTTTC	CASRAGGAGANVLTF
TRBV27	.	TRBJ1-5	many	TGTGCCAGCAGGTCAACCGGCAATCAGCCCCAGCATTTT	CASRSTGNQPQHF
TRBV7-9	.	TRBJ2-1	.	TGTGCCAGCAGCTCCCCTGGAGCCGGCGGCAATGAGCAGTTCTTC	CASSSPGAGGNEQFF
TRBV7-9	.	TRBJ1-1	many	TGTGCCAGCAGCTCCAAAGAGGGAGGCACTGAAGCTTTCTTT	CASSSKEGGTEAFF
TRBV9	TRBD1	TRBJ1-3	.	TGTGCCAGCAGCCCCGCGGGGACAGGGGTGAACACCATATATTTT	CASSPAGTGVNTIYF
TRBV12-3/TRBV12-4	.	TRBJ1-2	.	TGTGCCAGCAGCGCCGGACGGCCGGCTAACTATGGCTACACCTTC	CASSAGRPANYGYTF
TRBV2	.	TRBJ1-3	.	TGTGCCAGCAGTGGTTGGGGGGGAGCTGGAAACACCATATATTTT	CASSGWGGAGNTIYF
TRBV6-1	TRBD1	TRBJ1-2	.	TGTGCCAGTTTCGAACCGGGACAGGGTGGGAATGGCTACACCTTC	CASFEPGQGGNGYTF
TRBV12-3/TRBV12-4	TRBD1	TRBJ2-1	.	TGTGCCAGCAGTCCGGACAGGGGCCAGCAGTTCTTC	CASSPDRGQQFF